This T cell receptor beta chain was documented in a study of cytomegalovirus exposure and HLA in healthy donors. This clone showed up just a few times. As yet, its antigen is unknown. The study's findings and limits: Specificity of a few CMV-associated chains for CMV antigens was verified in vitro. When the data were analyzed later, several of the most significant clusters appeared to be linked to common viral pathogens. It was likely that a cluster of highly shared sequence variants was a sequencing artifact.

The PCR had 60 Vbeta and 13 Jbeta primers. Clones were read by immunoSEQ multiplex PCR, and TCRdb kept only the in-frame ones, dropping some. The sample yields some 160,000 clones, roughly 80% seen once. The TCR sequence derives from a young man in good health and CMV-seronegative. Source material: PBMCs.

This CDR3 is CASSPGQGALNTEAFF. In nucleotides, the CDR3 is TGTGCCAGCTCACCAGGGCAGGGGGCCTTGAACACTGAAGCTTTCTTT. The chain is built from TRBV18 and TRBJ1-1, with 8 bases matching TRBD1. From germline, CDR1 is KGHSH and CDR2 LQKENI. Trimming removed 2 bases from V and 0 bases from J; junction bases left unmatched: 5. The CDR3 extends over 16 amino acids. The full variable domain, in which reference TRBV18 and TRBJ1-1 provide the parts outside the CDR3, is NAGVMQNPRHLVRRRGQEARLRCSPMKGHSHVYWYRQLPEEGLKFMVYLQKENIIDESGMPKERFSAEFPKEGPSILRIQQVVRGDSAAYFCASSPGQGALNTEAFFGQGTRLTVV.